This TCR beta chain is drawn from a study of blood T cell repertoires in COVID-19 (dated by TCRdb to 2020 to 2021). Context from the whole study: Samples from collaborators originated in the United States, Italy and Spain and spanned both the acute and convalescent phases of COVID-19. The prospective study material was composed of cDNA or gDNA derived from T cells, B-cell-depleted T cells, or PBMCs. The dataset comprised deeply sampled blood TCRbeta repertoires from subjects exposed to, actively infected with, or recovered from COVID-19. The repertoires were made available in a free public database intended to serve as a resource for research on the immune response to SARS-CoV-2. Samples were obtained from the ongoing ImmuneRACE study (first 160 participants) and from over 1,000 subjects provided by 6 global collaborators. Sample metadata almost always included a de-identified subject ID, COVID-19 status, age in years and sex. Where HLA class I and class II types were available, the types were taken from metadata supplied by the sample provider, not from assay-based typing.

The paper as a whole reports these results and caveats: How much clinical and demographic metadata was included differed by source and by participant, and the metadata was provided uncurated.

Enrolling through a virtual design, the prospective study's participants ranged in age from roughly 18 to 90 years and lived across roughly 24 United States geographic areas. To assign participants to cohorts, the prospective study relied on clinical history that participants themselves reported in a screening survey and a study questionnaire. Each participant in the prospective study had whole blood, serum and a nasopharyngeal or oropharyngeal swab collected by mobile phlebotomists. Over a roughly two-month period, participants in the prospective study had the option of providing additional blood draws and questionnaires. Before DNA extraction, prospective study blood samples were shipped either frozen or at room temperature. A note on this clone: Its cognate antigen has yet to be identified. No much larger clonotype is one base removed from it; base qualities were not supplied.

V gives up 3 bases and J gives up 6 bases, and the segment between their germline ends measures 12 bases. The germline V gene yields MDHEN for CDR1 and SYDVKM for CDR2. There are 13 amino acids in the CDR3, from cysteine to phenylalanine inclusive. Left in the record is the CDR3 DNA by itself, 39 bases read in frame from the first base. TCRbeta CDR3 regions were amplified from genomic DNA by means of the immunoSEQ Assay, a bias-controlled multiplex PCR. As for the authors' bioinformatics: Nucleated cell counts per sample were estimated from amplification of reference gene primers within the assay. To quantify the absolute abundance of each unique TCRbeta CDR3 rearrangement, sequence reads were collapsed and filtered. Productive Simpson clonality was computed per sample as the square root of Simpson's diversity index over productive rearrangements. As stored in TCRdb, this immuneACCESS dataset retains in-frame rearrangements with V and J assigned. A fraction of the clones does not appear; measured against another copy, unresolved V genes explain less than half of the discrepancy, and the remainder lacks a known reason. V and J calls and clone size follow that table, whereas D and trimming were derived from the DNA. The sample data list fewer than 350,000 clones, and about 90% of these were observed just once. The ten largest clonotypes hold about 4% of the sample.

The sequenced sample was PBMCs or T cells enriched from blood (not recorded which). The receptor was isolated from a woman in her thirties with acute COVID-19. The chain was built from TRBV28 and TRBJ2-7; D gene: possibly TRBD1, on 6 matching bases. CDR3 region: CASSLGARAEQYF. The nucleotide sequence is TGTGCCAGCAGTTTGGGGGCTAGGGCCGAGCAGTACTTC.